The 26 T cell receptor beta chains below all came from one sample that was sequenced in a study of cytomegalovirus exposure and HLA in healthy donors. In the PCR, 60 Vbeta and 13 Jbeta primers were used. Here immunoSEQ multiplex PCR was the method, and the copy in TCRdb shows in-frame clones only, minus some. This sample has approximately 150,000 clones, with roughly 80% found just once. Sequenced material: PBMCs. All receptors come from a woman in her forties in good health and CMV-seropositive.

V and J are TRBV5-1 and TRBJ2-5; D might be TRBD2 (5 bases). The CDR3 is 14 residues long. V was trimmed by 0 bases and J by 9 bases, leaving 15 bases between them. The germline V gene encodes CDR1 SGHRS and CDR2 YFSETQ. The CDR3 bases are TGCGCCAGCAGCTTGGGTGGGAGCCGTGAGGCCCAGTACTTC. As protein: CASSLGGSREAQYF.

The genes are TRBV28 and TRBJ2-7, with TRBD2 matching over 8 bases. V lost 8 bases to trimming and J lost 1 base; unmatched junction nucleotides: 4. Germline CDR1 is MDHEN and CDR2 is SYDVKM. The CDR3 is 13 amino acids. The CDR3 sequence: CASGAGGSYEQYF. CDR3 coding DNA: TGTGCCAGCGGGGCGGGAGGTTCCTACGAGCAGTACTTC.

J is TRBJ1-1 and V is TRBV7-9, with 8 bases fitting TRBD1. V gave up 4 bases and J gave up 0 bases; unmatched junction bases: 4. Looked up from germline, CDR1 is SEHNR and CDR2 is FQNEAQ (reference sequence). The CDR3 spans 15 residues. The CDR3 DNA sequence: TGTGCCAGCAGCTCCTCAGGGGGCGTGAACACTGAAGCTTTCTTT. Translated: CASSSSGGVNTEAFF.

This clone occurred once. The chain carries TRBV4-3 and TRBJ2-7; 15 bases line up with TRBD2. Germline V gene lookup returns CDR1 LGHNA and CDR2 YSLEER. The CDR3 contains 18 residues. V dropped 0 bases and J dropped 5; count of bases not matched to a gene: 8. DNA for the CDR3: TGCGCCAGCAGCCAAGACCGAGGACTAGCGGGGGGGCCCCACGAGCAGTACTTC. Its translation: CASSQDRGLAGGPHEQYF.

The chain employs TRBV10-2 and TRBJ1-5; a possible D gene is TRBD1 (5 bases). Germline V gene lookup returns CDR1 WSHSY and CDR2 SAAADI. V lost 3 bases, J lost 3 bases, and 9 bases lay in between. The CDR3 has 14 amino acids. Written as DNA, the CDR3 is TGCGCCAGCAGTGATTTGGGACTCAATCAGCCCCAGCATTTT. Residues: CASSDLGLNQPQHF.

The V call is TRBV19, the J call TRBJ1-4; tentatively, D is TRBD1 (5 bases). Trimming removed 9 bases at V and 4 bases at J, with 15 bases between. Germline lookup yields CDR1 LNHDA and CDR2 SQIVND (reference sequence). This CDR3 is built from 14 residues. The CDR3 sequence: CASHQGRDNEKLFF. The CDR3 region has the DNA TGTGCCAGCCATCAGGGCAGAGATAATGAAAAACTGTTTTTT.

CDR3 DNA sequence: TGTGCCAGCAGTTCCGGACAGGGGAGTGAGCAGTACTTC. Its protein product is CASSSGQGSEQYF. The chain couples TRBV28 to TRBJ2-7; the match to TRBD1 covers 9 bases. With 4 bases clipped from V and 7 bases from J, the junction kept 5 bases outside the gene matches. The CDR3 covers 13 residues. Germline loops: CDR1 MDHEN, CDR2 SYDVKM.

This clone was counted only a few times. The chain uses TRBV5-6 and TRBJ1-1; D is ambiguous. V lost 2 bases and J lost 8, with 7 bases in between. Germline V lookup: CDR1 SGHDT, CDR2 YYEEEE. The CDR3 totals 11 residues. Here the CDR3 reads CASSFRFEAFF. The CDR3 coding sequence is TGTGCCAGCAGCTTCAGGTTCGAAGCTTTCTTT.

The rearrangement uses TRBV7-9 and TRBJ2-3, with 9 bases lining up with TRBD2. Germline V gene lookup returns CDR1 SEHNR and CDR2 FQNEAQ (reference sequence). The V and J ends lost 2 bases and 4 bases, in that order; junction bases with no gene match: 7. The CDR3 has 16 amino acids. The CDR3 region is CASSLRLAERADTQYF. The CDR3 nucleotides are TGTGCCAGCAGCTTAAGACTAGCGGAGAGGGCAGATACGCAGTATTTT.

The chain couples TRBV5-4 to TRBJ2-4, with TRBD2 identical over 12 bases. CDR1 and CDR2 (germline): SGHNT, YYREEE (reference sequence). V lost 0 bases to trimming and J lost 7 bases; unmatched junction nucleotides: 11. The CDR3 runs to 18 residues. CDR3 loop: CASSLVGSSGRAGNIQYF. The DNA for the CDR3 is TGTGCCAGCAGCTTGGTCGGCTCTAGCGGGAGGGCCGGGAACATTCAGTACTTC. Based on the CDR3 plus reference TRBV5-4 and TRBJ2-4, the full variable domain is ETGVTQSPTHLIKTRGQQVTLRCSSQSGHNTVSWYQQALGQGPQFIFQYYREEENGRGNFPPRFSGLQFPNYSSELNVNALELDDSALYLCASSLVGSSGRAGNIQYFGAGTRLSVL.

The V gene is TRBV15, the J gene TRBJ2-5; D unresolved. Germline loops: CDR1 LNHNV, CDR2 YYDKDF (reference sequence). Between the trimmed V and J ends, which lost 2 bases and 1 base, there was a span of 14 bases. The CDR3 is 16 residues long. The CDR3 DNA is TGTGCCACCAGCAGATCGACATCGATGGGCCAAGAGACCCAGTACTTC. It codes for CATSRSTSMGQETQYF.

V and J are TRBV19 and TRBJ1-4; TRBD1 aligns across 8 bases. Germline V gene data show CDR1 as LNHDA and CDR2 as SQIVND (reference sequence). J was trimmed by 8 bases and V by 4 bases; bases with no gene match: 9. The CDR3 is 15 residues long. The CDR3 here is CASSTQTGVEEKLFF. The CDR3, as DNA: TGTGCCAGTAGTACCCAGACAGGGGTCGAAGAAAAACTGTTTTTT.

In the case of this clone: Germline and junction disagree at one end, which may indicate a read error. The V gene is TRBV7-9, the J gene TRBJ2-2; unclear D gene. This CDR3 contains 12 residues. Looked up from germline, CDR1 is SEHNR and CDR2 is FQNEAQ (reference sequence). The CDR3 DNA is TGTTCCAGCAGCCGCGAGGCCGGGGAGCTGTTTTTT. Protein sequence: CSSSREAGELFF.

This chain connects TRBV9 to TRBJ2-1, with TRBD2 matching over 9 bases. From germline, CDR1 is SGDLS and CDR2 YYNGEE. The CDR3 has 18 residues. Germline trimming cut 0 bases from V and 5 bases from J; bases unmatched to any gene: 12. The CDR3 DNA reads TGTGCCAGCAGCGTAGTAGAACGGGTAGCGGGGGTTAACAATGAGCAGTTCTTC. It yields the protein CASSVVERVAGVNNEQFF.

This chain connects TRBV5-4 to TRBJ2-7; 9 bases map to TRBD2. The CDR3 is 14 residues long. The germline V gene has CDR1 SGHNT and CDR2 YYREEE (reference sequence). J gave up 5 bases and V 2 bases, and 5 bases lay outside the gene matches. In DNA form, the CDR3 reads TGTGCCAGCAGCTTTAGCGGGAGTGGTAACGAGCAGTACTTC. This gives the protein CASSFSGSGNEQYF.

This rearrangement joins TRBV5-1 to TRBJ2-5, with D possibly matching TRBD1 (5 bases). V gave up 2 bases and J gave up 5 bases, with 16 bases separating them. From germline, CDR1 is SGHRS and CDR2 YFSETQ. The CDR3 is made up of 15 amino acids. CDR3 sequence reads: CASSLNAGSHETQYF. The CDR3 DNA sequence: TGCGCCAGCAGCTTAAATGCAGGGTCTCACGAGACCCAGTACTTC.

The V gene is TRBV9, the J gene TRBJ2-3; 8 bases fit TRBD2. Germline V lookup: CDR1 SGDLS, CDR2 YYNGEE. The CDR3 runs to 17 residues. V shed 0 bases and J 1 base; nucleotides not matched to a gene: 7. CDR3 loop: CASSVEGGTRGTDTQYF. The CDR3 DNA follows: TGTGCCAGCAGCGTAGAGGGGGGGACTAGAGGCACAGATACGCAGTATTTT.

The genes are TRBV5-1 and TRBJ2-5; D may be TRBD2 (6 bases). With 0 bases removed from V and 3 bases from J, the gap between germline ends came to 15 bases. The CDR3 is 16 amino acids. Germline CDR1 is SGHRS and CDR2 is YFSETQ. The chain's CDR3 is CASSLGSLSGKETQYF. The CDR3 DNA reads TGCGCCAGCAGCTTGGGTAGTCTTAGCGGTAAAGAGACCCAGTACTTC.

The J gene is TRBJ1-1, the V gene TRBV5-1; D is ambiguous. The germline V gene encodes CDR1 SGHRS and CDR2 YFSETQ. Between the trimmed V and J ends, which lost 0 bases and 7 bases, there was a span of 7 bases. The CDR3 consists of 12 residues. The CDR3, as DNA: TGCGCCAGCAGCTTGGACCCCGGTGAAGCTTTCTTT. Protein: CASSLDPGEAFF.

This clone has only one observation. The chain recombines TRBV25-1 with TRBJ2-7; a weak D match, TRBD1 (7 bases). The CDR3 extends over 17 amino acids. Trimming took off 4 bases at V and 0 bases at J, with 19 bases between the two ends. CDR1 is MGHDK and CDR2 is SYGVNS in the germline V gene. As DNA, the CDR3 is TGTGCCAGCAGTGCAGGGGGGAGAGGGGGAGACTCCTACGAGCAGTACTTC. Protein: CASSAGGRGGDSYEQYF.

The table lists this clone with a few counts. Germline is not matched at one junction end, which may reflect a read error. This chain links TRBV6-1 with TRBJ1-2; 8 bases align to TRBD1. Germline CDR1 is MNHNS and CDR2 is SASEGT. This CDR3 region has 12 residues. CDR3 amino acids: CASSEGRQGLPF. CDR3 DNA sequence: TGTGCCAGCAGTGAAGGGAGACAGGGGTTACCCTTC.

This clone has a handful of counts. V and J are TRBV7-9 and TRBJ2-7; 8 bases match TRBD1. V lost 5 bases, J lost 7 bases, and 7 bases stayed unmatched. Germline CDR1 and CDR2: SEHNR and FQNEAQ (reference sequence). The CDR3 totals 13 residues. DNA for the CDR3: TGTGCCAGCAGCCTCCAGGGGGCGAGTGAGCAGTACTTC. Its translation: CASSLQGASEQYF.

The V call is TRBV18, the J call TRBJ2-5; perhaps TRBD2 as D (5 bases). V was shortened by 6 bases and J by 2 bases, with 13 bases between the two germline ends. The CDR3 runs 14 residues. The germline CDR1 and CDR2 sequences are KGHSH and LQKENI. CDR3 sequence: CASSLSGTQETQYF. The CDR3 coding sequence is TGTGCCAGCTCTTTGAGCGGTACTCAAGAGACCCAGTACTTC.

This chain's CDR3 is CASTQIWRLATTGELFF. The CDR3 DNA reads as TGTGCCAGCACCCAAATTTGGCGACTAGCGACCACCGGGGAGCTGTTTTTT. The V and J genes are TRBV25-1 and TRBJ2-2; TRBD2 matches 8 bases. Trimming removed 7 bases from V and 4 bases from J; junction bases left unmatched: 14. This CDR3 has 17 amino acids. Germline V gives CDR1 MGHDK, CDR2 SYGVNS.

CDR3: CASSFWGTDLDTQYF. CDR3 DNA sequence: TGTGCCAGCTCCTTCTGGGGGACAGACTTAGATACGCAGTATTTT. The chain couples TRBV7-9 to TRBJ2-3; TRBD1 matches 7 bases. This CDR3 contains 15 residues. Trimming took 8 bases from V and 5 from J; bases not matched to a gene: 13. CDR1 SEHNR and CDR2 FQNEAQ come from the germline V gene (reference sequence).

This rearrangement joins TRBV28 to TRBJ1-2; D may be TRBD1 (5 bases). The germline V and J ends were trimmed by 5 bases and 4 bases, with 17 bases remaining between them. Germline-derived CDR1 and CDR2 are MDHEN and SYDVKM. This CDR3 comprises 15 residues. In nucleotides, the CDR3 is TGTGCCAGCAGTACTCGGGGGTACGGCACCTATGGCTACACCTTC. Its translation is CASSTRGYGTYGYTF.